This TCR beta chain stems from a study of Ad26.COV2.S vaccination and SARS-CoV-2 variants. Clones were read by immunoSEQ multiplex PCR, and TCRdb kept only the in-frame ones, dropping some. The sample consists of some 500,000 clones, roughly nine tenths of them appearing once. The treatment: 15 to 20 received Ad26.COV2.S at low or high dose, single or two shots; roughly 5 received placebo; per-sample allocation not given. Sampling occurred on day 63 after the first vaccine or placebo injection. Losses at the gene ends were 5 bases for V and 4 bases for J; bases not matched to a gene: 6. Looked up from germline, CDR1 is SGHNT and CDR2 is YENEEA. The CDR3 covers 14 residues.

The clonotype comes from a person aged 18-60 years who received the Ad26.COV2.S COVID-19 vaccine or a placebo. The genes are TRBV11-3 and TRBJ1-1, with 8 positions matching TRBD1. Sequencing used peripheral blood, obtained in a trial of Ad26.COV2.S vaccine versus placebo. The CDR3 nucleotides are TGTGCCAGCAGCCCCTTGGGGACAGGCACTGAAGCTTTCTTT. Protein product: CASSPLGTGTEAFF. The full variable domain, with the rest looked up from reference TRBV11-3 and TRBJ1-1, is EAGVVQSPRYKIIEKKQPVAFWCNPISGHNTLYWYLQNLGQGPELLIRYENEEAVDDSQLPKDRFSAERLKGVDSTLKIQPAELGDSAVYLCASSPLGTGTEAFFGQGTRLTVV.